Shown below are 24 T cell receptor beta chains from a single sample sequenced in a study of shared clonotypes between healthy human individuals. Clones were read by immunoSEQ multiplex PCR, and TCRdb kept only the in-frame ones, dropping some. Of around 2.5 million clones in the sample, 93% were seen once. The specimen was naive CD4+ T cells from PBMCs. As for subset: CD45RA+ positively selected. All receptors derive from a man between 18 and 29 years old in good health. Some clones in this sample may be carry-over from other donors' samples.

V usage is TRBV19 and J usage is TRBJ2-3, with D hard to call. The CDR3 loop spans 13 amino acids. Trimming stripped 4 bases from V and 4 bases from J, with 9 bases between. CDR1 is LNHDA and CDR2 is SQIVND in the germline V gene (reference sequence). The CDR3 loop reads CASSRTLPDTQYF. CDR3 DNA: TGTGCCAGTAGTAGGACCCTCCCAGATACGCAGTATTTT.

The genes are TRBV28 and TRBJ1-3, with 7 bases aligning to TRBD1. CDR3 length: 15 amino acids. Germline CDR1 is MDHEN and CDR2 is SYDVKM. Trimming at V came to 3 bases and at J to 2 bases, leaving 4 bases not matched to a gene. CDR3 region: CASSFNRGTGNTIYF. In DNA, the CDR3 is TGTGCCAGCAGTTTCAACAGGGGAACTGGAAACACCATATATTTT.

V gene TRBV5-6 combines with J gene TRBJ2-1; 8 bases match TRBD2. The CDR3 sequence is 17 residues long. V lost 3 bases and J lost 1; bases outside the gene matches: 9. CDR1 is SGHDT and CDR2 is YYEEEE in the germline V gene. CDR3 sequence (DNA): TGTGCCAGCAGCTACCGGGGTAGCGGGATATCCTACAATGAGCAGTTCTTC. Protein sequence: CASSYRGSGISYNEQFF.

The V and J genes are TRBV6-6 and TRBJ1-5, with TRBD1 identical over 8 bases. Germline CDR1 and CDR2: MNHNY and SVGAGI (reference sequence). This CDR3 has 14 amino acids. The ends lost 5 bases at V and 1 base at J; junction bases unmatched: 1. This chain's CDR3 is CASSRQGSNQPQHF. The CDR3 nucleotides are TGTGCCAGCAGTCGACAGGGGAGCAATCAGCCCCAGCATTTT.

V gene TRBV7-2 combines with J gene TRBJ2-5, with D maybe TRBD2 (6 bases). Trimming removed 6 bases at V and 1 base at J, with 12 bases between. CDR1 is SGHTA and CDR2 is FQGNSA in the germline V gene. The CDR3 has 14 amino acids. Here the CDR3 reads CASRRAGGQETQYF. In DNA, the CDR3 is TGTGCCAGCAGGAGAGCCGGGGGCCAAGAGACCCAGTACTTC.

V and J are TRBV6-1 and TRBJ2-7, with D maybe TRBD1 (6 bases). Deletions cut 6 bases from V and 2 bases from J, with 11 bases between. Germline V lookup: CDR1 MNHNS, CDR2 SASEGT. The CDR3 loop spans 13 amino acids. In DNA form, the CDR3 reads TGTGCCAGCAGACCGGACAGCGCCTACGAGCAGTACTTC. Amino acids: CASRPDSAYEQYF.

The rearrangement links TRBV7-9 to TRBJ2-1, with D perhaps matching TRBD2 (5 bases). V dropped 2 bases and J dropped 5 bases, with 10 bases sitting between them. In germline, CDR1 is SEHNR, CDR2 FQNEAQ (reference sequence). This CDR3 comprises 14 residues. CDR3 sequence (DNA): TGTGCCAGCAGCTTACGGGGAAGGGACAATGAGCAGTTCTTC. The encoded protein is CASSLRGRDNEQFF.

Comment on this clone: Other DNA sequences in the sample encode the same CDR3. This chain connects TRBV5-1 to TRBJ2-5; the D gene is possibly TRBD1 (6 bases). CDR1 and CDR2 (germline): SGHRS, YFSETQ. The V end was cut by 4 bases, the J end by 3 bases, with 10 bases between. The CDR3 runs to 13 residues. Written as DNA, the CDR3 is TGCGCCAGCAGCCGGTCAGGGGAAGAGACCCAGTACTTC. This translates into CASSRSGEETQYF.

The chain links TRBV28 to TRBJ2-7; 9 bases match TRBD1. There are 15 residues in the CDR3. Per germline, CDR1 MDHEN and CDR2 SYDVKM. Losses at the gene ends were 6 bases for V and 0 bases for J; bases not matched to a gene: 6. CDR3 in amino acids: CASRTGQGSSYEQYF. Written as DNA, the CDR3 is TGTGCCAGCAGAACTGGACAGGGGAGCTCCTACGAGCAGTACTTC.

The chain carries TRBV7-8 and TRBJ2-5; D unclear. Near its end, the DNA agrees better with TRBJ2-7, so the J call may be wrong. From germline, CDR1 is SGHVS and CDR2 FQNEAQ. CDR3 length: 15 amino acids. In DNA form, the CDR3 reads TGTGCCAGCAGCTTAACAGTTCTACCCTTCTACGAGCAGTACTTC. Its translation: CASSLTVLPFYEQYF.

The chain employs TRBV5-1 and TRBJ2-7; 8 bases fit TRBD2. Losses at the gene ends were 5 bases for V and 0 bases for J; bases not matched to a gene: 4. The CDR3 totals 14 residues. From germline, CDR1 is SGHRS and CDR2 YFSETQ. The CDR3 region is CASRLAEYSYEQYF. CDR3 coding DNA: TGCGCCAGCAGACTAGCGGAATACTCCTACGAGCAGTACTTC. The complete variable domain, with remaining parts taken from reference TRBV5-1 and TRBJ2-7, reads KAGVTQTPRYLIKTRGQQVTLSCSPISGHRSVSWYQQTPGQGLQFLFEYFSETQRNKGNFPGRFSGRQFSNSRSEMNVSTLELGDSALYLCASRLAEYSYEQYFGPGTRLTVT.

As concerns this clone: Other DNA variants within this sample encode the same CDR3. The chain joins TRBV6-5 to TRBJ1-2, with TRBD1 matching over 9 bases. V trimming: 5 bases; J trimming: 7 bases; junction bases outside the gene matches: 8. The CDR3 consists of 14 residues. Germline values: CDR1 MNHEY, CDR2 SVGAGI. The CDR3 sequence: CASSPDRGRGGYTF. CDR3 in DNA: TGTGCCAGCAGTCCGGACAGGGGAAGGGGTGGCTACACCTTC.

J is TRBJ2-3 and V is TRBV2; D is unclear. Trimming left V 3 bases short and J 2 bases short, with 9 bases between. Germline V lookup: CDR1 SNHLY, CDR2 FYNNEI. The CDR3 is 14 amino acids. The CDR3 loop reads CASSEVAATDTQYF. The CDR3 nucleotides are TGTGCCAGCAGTGAGGTTGCGGCCACAGATACGCAGTATTTT.

The rearrangement uses TRBV10-3 and TRBJ2-7; D gene uncertain. Germline V gene data show CDR1 as ENHRY and CDR2 as SYGVKD. Trimming pared 3 bases from V and 7 bases from J, leaving 13 bases between. CDR3 length equals 13 residues. CDR3 residues: CAISDYGRSEQYF. As DNA, the CDR3 is TGTGCCATCAGTGATTACGGACGCTCGGAGCAGTACTTC.

J is TRBJ2-1 and V is TRBV7-3; D not certain. This CDR3 spans 13 amino acids. Germline lookup yields CDR1 SGHTA and CDR2 FQGTGA. Trimming stripped 5 bases from V and 7 bases from J, with 12 bases between. As DNA, the CDR3 is TGTGCCAGCAGCCCCCCTTTCGGGAATGAGCAGTTCTTC. Amino acid sequence: CASSPPFGNEQFF.

The chain links TRBV7-9 to TRBJ2-1; D is uncertain. CDR1 and CDR2 from the germline V gene are SEHNR and FQNEAQ (reference sequence). With 1 base removed from V and 8 bases from J, the gap between germline ends came to 18 bases. CDR3 length equals 16 residues. CDR3 protein: CASSLEVGLGYHEQFF. In DNA form, the CDR3 reads TGTGCCAGCAGCTTAGAGGTAGGGTTAGGGTACCATGAGCAGTTCTTC.

The gene calls are TRBV6-4 and TRBJ1-1, with a weak D call TRBD1 (5 bases). Deletions cut 4 bases from V and 4 bases from J, with 13 bases between. The CDR3 is 14 residues long. Germline V gene sequence: CDR1 MRHNA, CDR2 SNTAGT. CDR3 sequence (DNA): TGTGCCAGCAGTGCTGACAGTCGGGCCACTGAAGCTTTCTTT. Translation: CASSADSRATEAFF.

The chain carries TRBV25-1 and TRBJ2-7, with D possibly being TRBD2 (6 bases). The V end was cut by 2 bases, the J end by 5 bases, with 13 bases between. Per germline, CDR1 MGHDK and CDR2 SYGVNS. The CDR3 contains 14 residues. CDR3 bases: TGTGCCAGCAGTGAAGCGGGAAGGTCGCACGAGCAGTACTTC. Its protein is CASSEAGRSHEQYF.

This sequence joins TRBV10-3 and TRBJ2-2, with a weak D call TRBD1 (6 bases). There are 16 residues in the CDR3. V lost 3 bases and J 6 bases, leaving 17 bases between the germline ends. Looked up from germline, CDR1 is ENHRY and CDR2 is SYGVKD. CDR3 region: CAISDPLGQSPGELFF. In nucleotides, the CDR3 is TGTGCCATCAGTGACCCCCTAGGACAGTCCCCCGGGGAGCTGTTTTTT.

This chain links TRBV4-3 with TRBJ2-2; TRBD1 aligns across 10 bases. The CDR3 contains 17 residues. V trimming: 1 base; J trimming: 7 bases; junction bases outside the gene matches: 9. Germline assignment: CDR1 LGHNA and CDR2 YSLEER. CDR3 sequence reads: CASSQVGQGGLGGELFF. CDR3 sequence (DNA): TGCGCCAGCAGCCAAGTTGGACAGGGGGGGTTAGGCGGGGAGCTGTTTTTT.

This sequence joins TRBV28 and TRBJ2-1, with 7 positions matching TRBD2. The CDR3 is 16 residues long. Germline CDR1 reads MDHEN; CDR2 reads SYDVKM. The ends lost 2 bases at V and 6 bases at J; junction bases unmatched: 10. In DNA form, the CDR3 reads TGTGCCAGCAGTTTAGCGGGAGTGAACGGGGGCAATGAGCAGTTCTTC. It is translated as CASSLAGVNGGNEQFF. Filled out from reference TRBV28 and TRBJ2-1, the complete variable domain reads DVKVTQSSRYLVKRTGEKVFLECVQDMDHENMFWYRQDPGLGLRLIYFSYDVKMKEKGDIPEGYSVSREKKERFSLILESASTNQTSMYLCASSLAGVNGGNEQFFGPGTRLTVL.

The rearrangement links TRBV9 to TRBJ2-2, with D possibly TRBD2 on 7 matching bases. Per the germline V gene, CDR1 is SGDLS and CDR2 is YYNGEE. V was shortened by 0 bases and J by 6 bases, with 21 bases between the two germline ends. This CDR3 region has 18 residues. The CDR3 coding sequence is TGTGCCAGCAGCGTAGTCGGGGCGGCAGGGGAGGGGCCCGGGGAGCTGTTTTTT. Encoded protein: CASSVVGAAGEGPGELFF.

CDR3 sequence reads: CASSEGGQPGAQYF. The DNA for the CDR3 is TGTGCCAGCAGTGAAGGTGGTCAGCCAGGGGCCCAGTACTTC. The rearrangement uses TRBV6-1 and TRBJ2-5, with D possibly TRBD1 on 6 matching bases. This CDR3 comprises 14 residues. CDR1 and CDR2 (germline): MNHNS, SASEGT. Trimming pared 1 base from V and 9 bases from J, leaving 15 bases between.

The chain joins TRBV9 to TRBJ2-5; D assignment may be TRBD1 or TRBD2 (5 bases each). Germline V gene data show CDR1 as SGDLS and CDR2 as YYNGEE. This CDR3 has 15 amino acids. Between the trimmed V and J ends, which lost 0 bases and 5 bases, there was a span of 14 bases. The DNA for the CDR3 is TGTGCCAGCAGCGTAGGAGTAGGGGAGTGGGAGACCCAGTACTTC. Translating it yields CASSVGVGEWETQYF.